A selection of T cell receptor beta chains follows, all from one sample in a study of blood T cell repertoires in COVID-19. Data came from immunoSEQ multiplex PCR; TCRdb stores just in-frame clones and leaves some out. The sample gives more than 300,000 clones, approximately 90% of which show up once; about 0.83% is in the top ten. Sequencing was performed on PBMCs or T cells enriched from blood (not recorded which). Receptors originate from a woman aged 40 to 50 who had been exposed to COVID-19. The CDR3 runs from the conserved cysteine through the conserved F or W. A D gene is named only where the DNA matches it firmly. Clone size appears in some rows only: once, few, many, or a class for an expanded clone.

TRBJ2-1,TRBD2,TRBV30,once,TGTGCCTGGACTAGCGGGAGGTACTACAATGAGCAGTTCTTC,CAWTSGRYYNEQFF
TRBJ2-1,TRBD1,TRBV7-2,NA,TGTGCCAGCAGCTTAAGGGGGCTTTACAATGAGCAGTTCTTC,CASSLRGLYNEQFF
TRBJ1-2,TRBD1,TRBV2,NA,TGTGCCAGCAGTGAAGTGGGGACAGGGGGCAACTATGGCTACACCTTC,CASSEVGTGGNYGYTF
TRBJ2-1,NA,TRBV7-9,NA,TGTGCCAGCAGCTTAACTCCGGGGTTGGCGACCCGCTCCTACAATGAGCAGTTCTTC,CASSLTPGLATRSYNEQFF
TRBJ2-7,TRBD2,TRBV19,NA,TGTGCCAGTGGGGGACTAGCTACGTACGAGCAGTACTTC,CASGGLATYEQYF
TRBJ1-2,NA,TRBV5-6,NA,TGTGCCAGCAGCTTTGGTTCGGACACCCCTGGCTACACCTTC,CASSFGSDTPGYTF
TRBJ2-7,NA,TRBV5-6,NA,TGTGCCAGCAGCTTGTTCCCAGGGGTATACGAGCAGTACTTC,CASSLFPGVYEQYF
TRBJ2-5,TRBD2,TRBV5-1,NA,TGCGCCAGCAGCTTGAGCGGGGGAATCGGGGAGACCCAGTACTTC,CASSLSGGIGETQYF
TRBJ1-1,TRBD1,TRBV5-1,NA,TGCGCCAGCAGCTTGGTACAGGGGGACACTGAAGCTTTCTTT,CASSLVQGDTEAFF
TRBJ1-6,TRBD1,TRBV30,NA,TGTGCCTGGAGTGTACGTGCCGGGACAGGGATTTCACCCCTCCACTTT,CAWSVRAGTGISPLHF
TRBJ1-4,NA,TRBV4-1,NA,TGCGCCAGCAGCCCTGGAGGGGTTCCCAGCCCAAATGAAAAACTGTTTTTT,CASSPGGVPSPNEKLFF
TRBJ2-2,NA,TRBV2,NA,TGTGCCAGCAGTGATTTTCCCCAGAACACCGGGGAGCTGTTTTTT,CASSDFPQNTGELFF
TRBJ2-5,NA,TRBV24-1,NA,TGTGCCACCAGTGAGGGAGCAGAAGAGACCCAGTACTTC,CATSEGAEETQYF